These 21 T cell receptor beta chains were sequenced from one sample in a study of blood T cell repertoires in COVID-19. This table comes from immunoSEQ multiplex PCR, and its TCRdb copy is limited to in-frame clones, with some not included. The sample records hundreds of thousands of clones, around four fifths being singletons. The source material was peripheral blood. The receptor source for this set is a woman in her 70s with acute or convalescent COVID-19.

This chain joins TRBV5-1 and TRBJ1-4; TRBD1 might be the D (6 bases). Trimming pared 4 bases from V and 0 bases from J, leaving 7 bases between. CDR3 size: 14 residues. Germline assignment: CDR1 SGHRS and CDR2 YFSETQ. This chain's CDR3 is CASSTGSTNEKLFF. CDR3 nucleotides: TGCGCCAGCAGCACAGGGTCAACTAATGAAAAACTGTTTTTT.

DNA for the CDR3: TGTGCCAGCAGTGTTTCCCAAGTCGGGGAGCAGTTCTTC. Translation gives CASSVSQVGEQFF. This chain connects TRBV6-4 to TRBJ2-1, with D uncertain. Deletions cut 4 bases from V and 10 bases from J, with 14 bases between. The CDR3 spans 13 residues. Germline-derived CDR1 and CDR2 are MRHNA and SNTAGT.

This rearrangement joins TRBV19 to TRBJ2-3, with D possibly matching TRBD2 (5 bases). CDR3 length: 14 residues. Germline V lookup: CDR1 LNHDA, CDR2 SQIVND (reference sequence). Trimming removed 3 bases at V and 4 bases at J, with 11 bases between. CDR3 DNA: TGTGCCAGTAGTATCGGACTCTCACCAGATACGCAGTATTTT. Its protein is CASSIGLSPDTQYF.

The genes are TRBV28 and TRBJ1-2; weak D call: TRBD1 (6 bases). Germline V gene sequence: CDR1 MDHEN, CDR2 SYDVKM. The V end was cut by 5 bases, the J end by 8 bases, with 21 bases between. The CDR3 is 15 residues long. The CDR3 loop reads CASSLHYRVSGGYTF. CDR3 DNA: TGTGCCAGCAGTCTTCACTACAGGGTCTCCGGAGGCTACACCTTC.

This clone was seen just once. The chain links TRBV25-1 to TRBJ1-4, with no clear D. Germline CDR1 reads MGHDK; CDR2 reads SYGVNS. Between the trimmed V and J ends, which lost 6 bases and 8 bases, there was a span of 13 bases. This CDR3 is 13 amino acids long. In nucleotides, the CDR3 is TGTGCCAGCAGCCGTGATACAGAGGAAAAACTGTTTTTT. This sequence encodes CASSRDTEEKLFF.

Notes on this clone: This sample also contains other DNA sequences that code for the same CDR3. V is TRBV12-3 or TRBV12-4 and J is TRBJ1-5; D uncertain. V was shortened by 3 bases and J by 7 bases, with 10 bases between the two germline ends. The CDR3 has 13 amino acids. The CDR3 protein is CASSLGGDQPQHF. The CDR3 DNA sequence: TGTGCCAGCAGTTTGGGTGGAGACCAGCCCCAGCATTTT.

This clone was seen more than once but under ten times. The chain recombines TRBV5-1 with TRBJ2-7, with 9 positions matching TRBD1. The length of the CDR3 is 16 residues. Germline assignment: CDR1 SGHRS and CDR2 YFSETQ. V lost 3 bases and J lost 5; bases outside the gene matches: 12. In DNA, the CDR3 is TGCGCCAGCAGCTCGATAACCGGGACAGGGACTAACGAGCAGTACTTC. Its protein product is CASSSITGTGTNEQYF.

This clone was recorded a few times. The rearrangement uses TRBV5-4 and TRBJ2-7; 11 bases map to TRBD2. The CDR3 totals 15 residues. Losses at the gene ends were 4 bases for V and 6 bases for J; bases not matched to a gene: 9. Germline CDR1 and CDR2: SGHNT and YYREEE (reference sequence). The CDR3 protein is CASSHGGLAEGEQYF. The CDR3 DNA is TGTGCCAGCAGCCACGGGGGACTAGCGGAGGGCGAGCAGTACTTC.

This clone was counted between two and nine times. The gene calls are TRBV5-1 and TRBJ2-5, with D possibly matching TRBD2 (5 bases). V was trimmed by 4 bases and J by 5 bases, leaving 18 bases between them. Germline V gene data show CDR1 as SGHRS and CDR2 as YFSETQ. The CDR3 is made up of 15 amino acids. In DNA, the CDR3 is TGCGCCAGCAGCCTGTCGTCGGGTCGAGGGGAGACCCAGTACTTC. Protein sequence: CASSLSSGRGETQYF.

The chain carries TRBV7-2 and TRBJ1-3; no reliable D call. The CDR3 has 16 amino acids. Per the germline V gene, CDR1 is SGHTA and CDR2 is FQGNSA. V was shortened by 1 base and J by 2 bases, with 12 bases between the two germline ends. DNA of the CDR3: TGTGCCAGCAGCTTAGGGATAGCGGTTCCTGGAAACACCATATATTTT. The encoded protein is CASSLGIAVPGNTIYF.

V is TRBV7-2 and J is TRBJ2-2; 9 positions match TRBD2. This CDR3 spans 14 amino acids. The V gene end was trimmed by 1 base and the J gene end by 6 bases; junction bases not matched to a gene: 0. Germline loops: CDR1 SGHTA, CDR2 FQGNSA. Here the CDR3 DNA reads TGTGCCAGCAGCTTAGGACTAGCGGCCGGGGAGCTGTTTTTT. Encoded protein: CASSLGLAAGELFF.

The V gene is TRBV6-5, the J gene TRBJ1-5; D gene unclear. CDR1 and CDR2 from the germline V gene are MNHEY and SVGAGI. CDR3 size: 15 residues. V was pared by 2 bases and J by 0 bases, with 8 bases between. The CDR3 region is CASSYRVDSNQPQHF. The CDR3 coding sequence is TGTGCCAGCAGTTACCGGGTGGATAGCAATCAGCCCCAGCATTTT.

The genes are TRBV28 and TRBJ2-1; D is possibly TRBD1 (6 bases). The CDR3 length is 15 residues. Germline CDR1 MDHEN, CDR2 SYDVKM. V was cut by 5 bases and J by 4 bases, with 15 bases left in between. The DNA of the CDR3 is TGTGCCAGCAGTCCTGGGACACAAGGATACAATGAGCAGTTCTTC. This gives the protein CASSPGTQGYNEQFF.

CDR3 region: CASSRDRAAPYGYTF. In DNA, the CDR3 is TGTGCCAGTAGCCGGGACAGGGCCGCCCCCTATGGCTACACCTTC. This chain links TRBV19 with TRBJ1-2; 9 nucleotides align to TRBD1. The CDR3 contains 15 residues. The V gene end was trimmed by 6 bases and the J gene end by 4 bases; junction bases not matched to a gene: 9. Germline V lookup: CDR1 LNHDA, CDR2 SQIVND (reference sequence).

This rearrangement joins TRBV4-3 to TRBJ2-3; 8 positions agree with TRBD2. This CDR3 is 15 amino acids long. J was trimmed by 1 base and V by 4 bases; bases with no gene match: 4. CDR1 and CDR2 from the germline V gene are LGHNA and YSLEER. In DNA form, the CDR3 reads TGCGCCAGCAGCCGGTCACTAGCGGGCACAGATACGCAGTATTTT. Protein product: CASSRSLAGTDTQYF.

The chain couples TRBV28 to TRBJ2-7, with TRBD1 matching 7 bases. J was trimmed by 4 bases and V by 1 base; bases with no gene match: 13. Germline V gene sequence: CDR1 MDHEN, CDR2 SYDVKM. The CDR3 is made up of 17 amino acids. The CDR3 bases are TGTGCCAGCAGTTTATTCGGTTCGACAGGGTTTCCTTACGAGCAGTACTTC. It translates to CASSLFGSTGFPYEQYF.

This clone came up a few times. CDR3 nucleotides: TGTGCCAGCAGTCTGGACAGCAACTATGGCTACACCTTC. This encodes CASSLDSNYGYTF. The rearrangement joins TRBV6-2 or TRBV6-3 to TRBJ1-2, with D possibly TRBD1 on 6 matching bases. The germline V gene has CDR1 MNHEY and CDR2 SVGEGT. Trimming shortened V by 5 bases and J by 2 bases, and 9 bases separated the two germline ends. The CDR3 loop spans 13 amino acids.

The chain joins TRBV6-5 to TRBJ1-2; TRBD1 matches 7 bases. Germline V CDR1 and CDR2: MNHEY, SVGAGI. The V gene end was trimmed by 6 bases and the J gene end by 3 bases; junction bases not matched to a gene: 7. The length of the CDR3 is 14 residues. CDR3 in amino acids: CASSTGAYHYGYTF. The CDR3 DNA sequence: TGTGCCAGCAGCACAGGGGCGTATCACTATGGCTACACCTTC.

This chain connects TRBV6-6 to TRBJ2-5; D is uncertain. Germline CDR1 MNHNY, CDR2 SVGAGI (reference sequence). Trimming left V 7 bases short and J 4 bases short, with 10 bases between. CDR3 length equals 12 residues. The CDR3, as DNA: TGTGCCAGCATGCGTGTTAGAGAGACCCAGTACTTC. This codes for CASMRVRETQYF.

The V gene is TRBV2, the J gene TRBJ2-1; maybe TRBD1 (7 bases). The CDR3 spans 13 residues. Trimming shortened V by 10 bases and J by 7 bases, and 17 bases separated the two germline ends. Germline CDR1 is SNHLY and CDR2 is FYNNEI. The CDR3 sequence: CATSSRGTNEQFF. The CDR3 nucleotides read TGTGCCACTTCGTCCAGGGGGACTAATGAGCAGTTCTTC.

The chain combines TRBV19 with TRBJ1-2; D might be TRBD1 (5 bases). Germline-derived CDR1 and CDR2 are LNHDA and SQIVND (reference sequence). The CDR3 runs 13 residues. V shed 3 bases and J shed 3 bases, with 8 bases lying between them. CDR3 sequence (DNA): TGTGCCAGTAGTATTACAGGATACTATGGCTACACCTTC. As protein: CASSITGYYGYTF.